This T cell receptor beta chain was captured in a study of shared clonotypes between healthy human individuals. Trimming left V 2 bases short and J 2 bases short, with 15 bases between. The CDR3 runs 16 residues. The germline CDR1 and CDR2 sequences are MNHEY and SVGAGI. TCRdb's table, derived via immunoSEQ multiplex PCR, lists solely in-frame clones and lacks some. The data show over 2 million clones, roughly 95% seen once. This chain links TRBV6-5 with TRBJ1-1; D gene unclear. The TCR sequence derives from a man aged 18 to 30 in good health. The sample was naive CD4+ T cells sorted from blood. Subset in this sample: CD45RA+ positively selected. Here the CDR3 DNA reads TGTGCCAGCAGTTACGACACAACTTACGCTAACACTGAAGCTTTCTTT. Protein: CASSYDTTYANTEAFF.